This entry lists 9 T cell receptor beta chains sequenced from one sample in a study of early T cells in non-severe SARS-CoV-2 infection. TCRdb passed the 5' RACE reads through MiXCR, listing each CDR3 protein once. The table has about 50,000 distinct CDR3 sequences, less than 9.5% seen once; the top ten hold over 4.5%. The sequences come from whole blood, collected at baseline. The receptors stem from an adult who was a healthcare worker with PCR-confirmed SARS-CoV-2 infection or an uninfected control (not recorded which).

In this sample, this clonotype turned up many times. V usage is TRBV7-8 and J usage is TRBJ2-3; TRBD2 matches at 7 bases. The J segment lost 2 bases and the V segment lost 5 bases, leaving 10 bases of the junction unmatched. Per germline, CDR1 SGHVS and CDR2 FQNEAQ. This CDR3 contains 16 residues. In DNA, the CDR3 is TGTGCCAGCAGCGGGAGGGAGGGCCAGAACACAGATACGCAGTATTTT. Amino acids: CASSGREGQNTDTQYF.

At least ten counts were recorded for this clonotype. The CDR3 loop is CASSLLGTRENIQYF. The CDR3 DNA reads TGTGCCAGCTCACTCCTTGGGACTAGAGAAAACATTCAGTACTTC. V is TRBV18 and J is TRBJ2-4; 8 bases align to TRBD2. In germline, CDR1 is KGHSH, CDR2 LQKENI. This CDR3 region has 15 residues. V was pared by 4 bases and J by 5 bases, with 7 bases of the junction left unmatched.

CDR3 sequence reads: CASSLRTNTEAFF. The CDR3 DNA is TGCGCCAGCAGTCTCAGGACTAACACTGAAGCTTTCTTT. The chain employs TRBV5-1 and TRBJ1-1, with D unresolved. The CDR3 totals 13 residues. Germline V gene sequence: CDR1 SGHRS, CDR2 YFSETQ. V was cut by 5 bases and J by 2 bases, with 10 bases left in between.

CDR3 DNA: TGCAGCTCTCTGCGGGGAGGGGAGACCCAGTACTTC. Protein: CSSLRGGETQYF. The rearrangement joins TRBV29-1 to TRBJ2-5; 7 bases are shared with TRBD2. The CDR3 contains 12 residues. Germline CDR1 SQVTM, CDR2 ANQGSEA. The J segment lost 5 bases and the V segment lost 8 bases, leaving 8 bases of the junction unmatched.

The table lists this clonotype with a few counts. The V gene is TRBV7-9, the J gene TRBJ1-1; D might be TRBD1 (5 bases). The CDR3 sequence is 14 residues long. Trimming left V 6 bases short and J 5 bases short, with 16 bases between. From germline, CDR1 is SEHNR and CDR2 FQNEAQ (reference sequence). DNA for the CDR3: TGTGCCAGCAGGCAAACCTTGGGGGGAACTGAAGCTTTCTTT. Translation gives CASRQTLGGTEAFF.

This CDR3 reads CASSPQGIYNSPLHF. DNA for the CDR3: TGTGCCAGCAGCCCACAGGGAATCTATAATTCACCCCTCCACTTT. The chain uses TRBV7-9 and TRBJ1-6; TRBD1 is a possible D gene (6 bases). This CDR3 contains 15 residues. CDR1 and CDR2 (germline): SEHNR, FQNEAQ (reference sequence). V was shortened by 5 bases and J by 3 bases, with 11 bases between the two germline ends.

The CDR3 nucleotides are TGTGCCAGCAGCCCCAGTTCGGCGACAGATACGCAGTATTTT. As protein: CASSPSSATDTQYF. The chain couples TRBV11-2 to TRBJ2-3; the D is unclear. Per the germline V gene, CDR1 is SGHAT and CDR2 is FQNNGV. The CDR3 runs 14 residues. V lost 5 bases to trimming and J lost 3 bases, with 12 bases between them.

This rearrangement joins TRBV7-2 to TRBJ2-1, with 9 bases lining up with TRBD2. CDR1 is SGHTA, CDR2 FQGNSA, per germline. This CDR3 region has 16 residues. Unmatched junction bases numbered 9, after V lost 1 base and J lost 8 bases. CDR3 DNA sequence: TGTGCCAGCAGCTTAGGAGTTAGCGGGAGTCTCGATGAGCAGTTCTTC. This translates into CASSLGVSGSLDEQFF. Supplemented by reference TRBV7-2 and TRBJ2-1, the full variable domain reads GAGVSQSPSNKVTEKGKDVELRCDPISGHTALYWYRQSLGQGLEFLIYFQGNSAPDKSGLPSDRFSAERTGGSVSTLTIQRTQQEDSAVYLCASSLGVSGSLDEQFFGPGTRLTVL.

There are a few counts of this clonotype. The CDR3 DNA reads TGTGCCAGCAGTCCTACGGGACAGGGGGATCAGCCCCAGCATTTT. Its translation: CASSPTGQGDQPQHF. The chain couples TRBV27 to TRBJ1-5, with TRBD1 identical over 11 bases. The germline CDR1 and CDR2 sequences are MNHEY and SMNVEV (reference sequence). The junction had 5 bases not matched to a gene; V was cut back by 5 bases and J by 5 bases. The CDR3 is 15 residues long.